These 21 T cell receptor beta chains were all obtained from the same sample, sequenced in a study of blood T cell repertoires in COVID-19 (dated by TCRdb to the early 2020s). Library method: the immunoSEQ multiplex PCR assay. This is the immuneACCESS table as TCRdb keeps it, with only in-frame sequences that have V and J called. A part of the clones is gone; compared with another copy, unresolved V genes explain less than half, and the rest is unexplained. Across this sample there are approximately 72,000 clones, with almost 85% seen only once. About 23% of the sample lies in the top ten. The sample was peripheral blood. Every receptor here comes from a man in his fifties with acute or convalescent COVID-19.

This rearrangement joins TRBV27 to TRBJ2-2, with D possibly matching TRBD2 (5 bases). V was trimmed by 10 bases and J by 2 bases, leaving 14 bases between them. The CDR3 runs 14 residues. Germline V gene lookup returns CDR1 MNHEY and CDR2 SMNVEV (reference sequence). The CDR3 DNA is TGTGCCACCACGTCGGGGAGAAACACCGGGGAGCTGTTTTTT. This codes for CATTSGRNTGELFF.

This clone was detected once. The chain joins TRBV5-1 to TRBJ2-1; 11 positions match TRBD2. Trimming took 0 bases from V and 7 from J; bases not matched to a gene: 3. The CDR3 runs to 15 residues. The V gene's germline CDR1 is SGHRS and CDR2 YFSETQ. CDR3 sequence (DNA): TGCGCCAGCAGCTTGGTTCCTAGCGGGAGGAATGAGCAGTTCTTC. Protein sequence: CASSLVPSGRNEQFF.

This sequence joins TRBV10-3 and TRBJ1-2, with a possible D match to TRBD1 (6 bases). V lost 6 bases and J lost 2, with 16 bases in between. CDR3 length: 15 residues. Germline lookup yields CDR1 ENHRY and CDR2 SYGVKD. The CDR3 DNA follows: TGTGCCATCAGCCCCGGGAAAAGGGGGAACTATGGCTACACCTTC. It specifies CAISPGKRGNYGYTF.

The V gene is TRBV6-2 or TRBV6-3, the J gene TRBJ1-1; D is unclear. The germline V gene has CDR1 MNHEY and CDR2 SVGEGT. The CDR3 totals 17 residues. Trimming took 2 bases from V and 1 from J, leaving 17 bases between them. CDR3 bases: TGTGCCAGCAGTTACAACCCATGGCGGCACGAGAACACTGAAGCTTTCTTT. Translating gives CASSYNPWRHENTEAFF.

This sequence joins TRBV19 and TRBJ2-7; D possibly corresponds to TRBD1 (5 bases). The CDR3 contains 16 residues. Germline CDR1 LNHDA, CDR2 SQIVND (reference sequence). Trimming removed 3 bases from V and 3 bases from J, with 18 bases in between. Written as DNA, the CDR3 is TGTGCCAGTAGTATGGACGGCTGGGGCAGGAGCTACGAGCAGTACTTC. It is translated as CASSMDGWGRSYEQYF. Combining the CDR3 with reference TRBV19 and TRBJ2-7 gives the whole variable domain DGGITQSPKYLFRKEGQNVTLSCEQNLNHDAMYWYRQDPGQGLRLIYYSQIVNDFQKGDIAEGYSVSREKKESFPLTVTSAQKNPTAFYLCASSMDGWGRSYEQYFGPGTRLTVT.

This chain joins TRBV11-1 and TRBJ2-5, with D perhaps TRBD1 (5 bases). The CDR3 has 13 residues. Germline CDR1 SGHAT, CDR2 FQDESV (reference sequence). V lost 6 bases and J 1 base, leaving 9 bases between the germline ends. The CDR3 loop reads CASSRQPQETQYF. Here the CDR3 DNA reads TGTGCCAGCAGTCGACAGCCCCAAGAGACCCAGTACTTC.

The V gene is TRBV19, the J gene TRBJ2-3; no reliable D call. This CDR3 has 14 amino acids. Germline-derived CDR1 and CDR2 are LNHDA and SQIVND (reference sequence). Trimming removed 8 bases from V and 0 bases from J, with 12 bases in between. The CDR3 protein is CASGEFSSTDTQYF. CDR3 nucleotide sequence: TGTGCCAGTGGAGAATTCTCTAGCACAGATACGCAGTATTTT.

This rearrangement joins TRBV29-1 to TRBJ1-2, with D unclear. The V end lost 4 bases, the J end lost 0 bases, and 12 bases lay between the germline ends. CDR3 size: 14 residues. Germline assignment: CDR1 SQVTM and CDR2 ANQGSEA. The CDR3 loop is CSVVQRGSNYGYTF. The CDR3 DNA reads TGCAGCGTTGTACAACGGGGTTCTAACTATGGCTACACCTTC.

The chain carries TRBV29-1 and TRBJ1-2; D remains ambiguous. Trimming removed 4 bases at V and 6 bases at J, with 12 bases between. The CDR3 extends over 12 amino acids. Germline CDR1 reads SQVTM; CDR2 reads ANQGSEA. Written as DNA, the CDR3 is TGCAGCGTTGTGAAGGGAGAAGATGGCTACACCTTC. Encoded protein: CSVVKGEDGYTF.

V and J are TRBV10-1 and TRBJ2-1, with a weak D call TRBD2 (5 bases). V gave up 5 bases and J gave up 6 bases, with 8 bases separating them. CDR1 and CDR2 from the germline V gene are WNHNN and SYGVQD (reference sequence). CDR3 length: 12 residues. The CDR3 spells CASSRGSNEQFF. CDR3 DNA: TGCGCCAGCAGTAGAGGGTCCAATGAGCAGTTCTTC.

The rearrangement joins TRBV6-1 to TRBJ1-2; TRBD1 agrees at 7 bases. Germline CDR1 and CDR2: MNHNS and SASEGT. V dropped 3 bases and J dropped 5; count of bases not matched to a gene: 9. The CDR3 runs 15 residues. The CDR3 sequence: CASSELRGREYGYTF. The CDR3 DNA reads TGTGCCAGCAGTGAGTTGAGGGGGCGAGAATATGGCTACACCTTC.

The gene calls are TRBV18 and TRBJ2-3; 7 bases are shared with TRBD1. The CDR3 contains 16 residues. Trimming removed 0 bases from V and 2 bases from J; junction bases left unmatched: 5. The germline V gene encodes CDR1 KGHSH and CDR2 LQKENI. Here the CDR3 reads CASSPPSGQNTDTQYF. CDR3 in DNA: TGTGCCAGCTCACCACCTTCGGGACAGAACACAGATACGCAGTATTTT.

CDR3 sequence (DNA): TGCGCCAGCAAGACAGGAATGAACACTGAAGCTTTCTTT. This encodes CASKTGMNTEAFF. This rearrangement joins TRBV10-2 to TRBJ1-1; the D gene is possibly TRBD1 (6 bases). This CDR3 comprises 13 residues. The germline CDR1 and CDR2 sequences are WSHSY and SAAADI. The ends were cut back, 7 bases at V and 0 bases at J, with 9 bases in the middle.

The sample holds a few counts of this clone. J is TRBJ2-1 and V is TRBV23-1, with D maybe TRBD1 (6 bases). TRBV23-1 is an open reading frame, and its role is uncertain. There are 16 residues in the CDR3. The V gene lost 6 bases and the J gene lost 3 bases, with 18 bases spanning the gap. The CDR3 coding sequence is TGCGCCAGCAGGGGAAGACAGGACTTTATCTACAATGAGCAGTTCTTC. Its translation: CASRGRQDFIYNEQFF.

A few counts support this clone. The chain uses TRBV7-9 and TRBJ2-3, with TRBD2 identical over 7 bases. The CDR3 contains 13 residues. Germline V lookup: CDR1 SEHNR, CDR2 FQNEAQ (reference sequence). CDR3 coding DNA: TGTGCGAGCGGGCTAGCGGTAGCAGATACGCAGTATTTT. The encoded protein is CASGLAVADTQYF.

The chain uses TRBV28 and TRBJ2-1, with 10 bases matching TRBD1. CDR1 and CDR2 from the germline V gene are MDHEN and SYDVKM. V gave up 0 bases and J gave up 8 bases; unmatched junction bases: 1. The CDR3 is 14 amino acids. For the CDR3, the DNA is TGTGCCAGCAGTTTATGGGACAGGGGGTATGAGCAGTTCTTC. Translation gives CASSLWDRGYEQFF.

J is TRBJ1-5 and V is TRBV6-1; no definite D call. This CDR3 has 14 amino acids. CDR1 and CDR2 from the germline V gene are MNHNS and SASEGT. V gave up 0 bases and J gave up 3 bases, with 6 bases separating them. CDR3 amino acids: CASSEAQYNQPQHF. The CDR3 DNA reads TGTGCCAGCAGTGAAGCCCAGTACAATCAGCCCCAGCATTTT.

This clone has more than one count but fewer than ten. The chain combines TRBV9 with TRBJ2-1; no firm D call. Trimming removed 0 bases from V and 5 bases from J, with 6 bases in between. The CDR3 extends over 13 amino acids. Germline CDR1 reads SGDLS; CDR2 reads YYNGEE. This chain's CDR3 is CASSVADNNEQFF. CDR3 coding DNA: TGTGCCAGCAGCGTAGCCGACAACAATGAGCAGTTCTTC.

V gene TRBV29-1 combines with J gene TRBJ1-2, with TRBD1 matching over 9 bases. Germline assignment: CDR1 SQVTM and CDR2 ANQGSEA. CDR3 length: 15 amino acids. Trimming at V came to 0 bases and at J to 2 bases, leaving 4 bases not matched to a gene. Written as DNA, the CDR3 is TGCAGCGTTGAAGATCCCGGGACAGGGAACTATGGCTACACCTTC. Its protein product is CSVEDPGTGNYGYTF.

The genes are TRBV5-1 and TRBJ2-2, with 11 bases lining up with TRBD2. CDR3 length equals 15 residues. Germline V gene data show CDR1 as SGHRS and CDR2 as YFSETQ. V lost 4 bases and J lost 4; bases outside the gene matches: 3. The CDR3 loop reads CASSLSGGATGELFF. CDR3 nucleotides: TGCGCCAGCAGCCTTAGCGGGGGGGCCACCGGGGAGCTGTTTTTT. Full variable domain (outside the CDR3, taken from reference TRBV5-1 and TRBJ2-2): KAGVTQTPRYLIKTRGQQVTLSCSPISGHRSVSWYQQTPGQGLQFLFEYFSETQRNKGNFPGRFSGRQFSNSRSEMNVSTLELGDSALYLCASSLSGGATGELFFGEGSRLTVL.

The genes are TRBV5-1 and TRBJ1-5; a weak D match, TRBD1 (6 bases). Germline V gene sequence: CDR1 SGHRS, CDR2 YFSETQ. V lost 0 bases, J lost 5 bases, and 12 bases lay in between. The CDR3 length is 15 residues. CDR3 protein: CASSLGFGGDQPQHF. The DNA for the CDR3 is TGCGCCAGCAGCTTGGGATTTGGGGGCGATCAGCCCCAGCATTTT.